This TCR beta chain was identified during a study of shared clonotypes between healthy human individuals. Trimming pared 3 bases from V and 4 bases from J, leaving 9 bases between. This CDR3 is 13 amino acids long. The germline gives CDR1 LGHNA, CDR2 YSLEER. Libraries were prepared by immunoSEQ multiplex PCR; TCRdb keeps only in-frame clonotypes and omits some of them. The data contain more than 2 million clones, roughly 94% of them seen just once; the ten biggest clones take up approximately 0.13%. Concerning this clone itself: Being one base from a much bigger clone, this may be a read error. This sample also contains other DNA sequences that code for the same CDR3.

The J gene is TRBJ1-1, the V gene TRBV4-3; unclear D gene. Specimen: naive CD4+ T cells sorted from blood. The subset here: CD45RA+ positively selected. The sequence was collected from a man aged 18 to 29 in good health. CDR3 nucleotides: TGCGCCAGCAGCCAGGTCGTGGGCACTGAAGCTTTCTTT. It codes for CASSQVVGTEAFF.